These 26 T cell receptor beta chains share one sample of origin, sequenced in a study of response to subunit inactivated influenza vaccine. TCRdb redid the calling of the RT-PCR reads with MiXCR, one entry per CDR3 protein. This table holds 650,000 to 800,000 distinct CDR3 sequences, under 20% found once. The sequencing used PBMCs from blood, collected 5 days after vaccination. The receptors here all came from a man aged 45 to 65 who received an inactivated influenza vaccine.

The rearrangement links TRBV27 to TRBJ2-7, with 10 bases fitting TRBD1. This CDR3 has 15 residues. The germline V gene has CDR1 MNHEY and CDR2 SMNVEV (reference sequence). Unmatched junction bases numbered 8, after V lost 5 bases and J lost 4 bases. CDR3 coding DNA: TGTGCCAGCAGTGTGGGACAGGGGATTCAATACGAGCAGTACTTC. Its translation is CASSVGQGIQYEQYF.

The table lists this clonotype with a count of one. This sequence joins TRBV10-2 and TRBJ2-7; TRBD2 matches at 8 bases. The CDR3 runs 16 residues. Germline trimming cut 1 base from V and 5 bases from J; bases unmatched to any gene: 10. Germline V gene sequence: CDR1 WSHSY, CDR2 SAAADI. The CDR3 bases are TGCGCCAGCAGTGAGTGGCATCCCGGGACTAGTGACGAGCAGTACTTC. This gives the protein CASSEWHPGTSDEQYF.

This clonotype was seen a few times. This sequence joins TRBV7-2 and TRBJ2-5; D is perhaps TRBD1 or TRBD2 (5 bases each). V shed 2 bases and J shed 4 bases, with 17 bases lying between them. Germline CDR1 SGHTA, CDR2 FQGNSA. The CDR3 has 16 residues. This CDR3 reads CASSLIWDRDLETQYF. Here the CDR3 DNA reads TGTGCCAGCAGCTTAATATGGGATCGGGACCTAGAGACCCAGTACTTC.

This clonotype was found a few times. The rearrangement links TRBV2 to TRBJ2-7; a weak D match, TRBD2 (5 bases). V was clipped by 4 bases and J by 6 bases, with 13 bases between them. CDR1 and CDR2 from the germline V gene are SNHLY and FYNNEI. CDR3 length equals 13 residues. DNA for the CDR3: TGTGCCAGCAGTGCCCTGGTGAGGGCCGAGCAGTACTTC. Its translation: CASSALVRAEQYF.

The CDR3 loop reads CASSETSGGRFYEQYF. In DNA, the CDR3 is TGTGCCAGCAGTGAAACTAGCGGGGGACGTTTCTACGAGCAGTACTTC. The chain carries TRBV6-1 and TRBJ2-7, with 11 bases matching TRBD2. Per the germline V gene, CDR1 is MNHNS and CDR2 is SASEGT. The CDR3 covers 16 residues. With 2 bases clipped from V and 3 bases from J, the junction kept 6 bases outside the gene matches.

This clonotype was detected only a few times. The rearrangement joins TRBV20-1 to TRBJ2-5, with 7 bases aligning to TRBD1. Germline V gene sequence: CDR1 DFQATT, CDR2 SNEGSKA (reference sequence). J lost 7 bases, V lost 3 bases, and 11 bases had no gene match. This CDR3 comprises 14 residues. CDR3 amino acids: CSASRGLSGRTQYF. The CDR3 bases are TGCAGTGCTAGTAGGGGGCTCTCGGGGAGGACCCAGTACTTC.

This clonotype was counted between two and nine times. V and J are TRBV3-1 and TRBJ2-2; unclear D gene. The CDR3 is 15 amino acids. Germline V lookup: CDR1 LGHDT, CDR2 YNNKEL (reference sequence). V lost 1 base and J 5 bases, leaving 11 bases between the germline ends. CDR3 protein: CASSQAWARTGELFF. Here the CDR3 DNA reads TGTGCCAGCAGCCAAGCGTGGGCCCGGACCGGGGAGCTGTTTTTT.

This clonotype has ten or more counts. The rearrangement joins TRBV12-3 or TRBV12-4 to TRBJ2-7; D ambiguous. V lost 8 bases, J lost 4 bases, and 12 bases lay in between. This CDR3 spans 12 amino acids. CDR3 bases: TGTGCCAGCGGAAAGGTCCGATACGAGCAGTACTTC. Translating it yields CASGKVRYEQYF.

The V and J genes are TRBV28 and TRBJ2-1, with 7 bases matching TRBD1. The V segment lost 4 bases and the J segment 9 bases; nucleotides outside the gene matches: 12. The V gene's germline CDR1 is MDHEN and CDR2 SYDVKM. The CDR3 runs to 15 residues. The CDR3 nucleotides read TGTGCCAGCAGTTATACAGGGGTCAGTGGAGGTGAGCAGTTCTTC. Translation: CASSYTGVSGGEQFF.

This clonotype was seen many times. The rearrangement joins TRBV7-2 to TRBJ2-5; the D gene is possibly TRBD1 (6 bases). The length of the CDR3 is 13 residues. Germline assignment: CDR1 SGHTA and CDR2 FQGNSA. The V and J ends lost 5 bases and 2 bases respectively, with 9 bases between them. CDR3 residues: CASSRTAQETQYF. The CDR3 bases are TGTGCCAGCAGCCGGACAGCACAAGAGACCCAGTACTTC.

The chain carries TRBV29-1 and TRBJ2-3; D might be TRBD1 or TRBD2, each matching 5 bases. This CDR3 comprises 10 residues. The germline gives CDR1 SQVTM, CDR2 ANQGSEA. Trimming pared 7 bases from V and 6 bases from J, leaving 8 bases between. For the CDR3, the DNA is TGCAGCGGGGACGCGGATACGCAGTATTTT. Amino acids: CSGDADTQYF.

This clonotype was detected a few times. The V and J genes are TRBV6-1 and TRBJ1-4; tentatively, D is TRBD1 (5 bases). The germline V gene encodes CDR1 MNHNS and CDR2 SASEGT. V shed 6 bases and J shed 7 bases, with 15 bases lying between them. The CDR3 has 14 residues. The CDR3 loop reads CASSRTGGTEKLFF. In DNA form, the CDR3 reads TGTGCCAGCAGCCGGACGGGGGGAACTGAAAAACTGTTTTTT.

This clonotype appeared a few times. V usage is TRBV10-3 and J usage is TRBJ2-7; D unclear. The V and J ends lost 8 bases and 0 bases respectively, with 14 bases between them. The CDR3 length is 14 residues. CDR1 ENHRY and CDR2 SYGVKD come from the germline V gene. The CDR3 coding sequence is TGTGCCATCGCCGGCCAGGAGAGCTCCTACGAGCAGTACTTC. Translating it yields CAIAGQESSYEQYF.

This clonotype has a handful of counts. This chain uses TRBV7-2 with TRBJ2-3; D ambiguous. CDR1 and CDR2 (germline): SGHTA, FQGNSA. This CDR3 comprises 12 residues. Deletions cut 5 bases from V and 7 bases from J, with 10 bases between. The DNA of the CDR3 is TGTGCCAGCAGCCGCGGAATACATACGCAGTATTTT. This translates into CASSRGIHTQYF.

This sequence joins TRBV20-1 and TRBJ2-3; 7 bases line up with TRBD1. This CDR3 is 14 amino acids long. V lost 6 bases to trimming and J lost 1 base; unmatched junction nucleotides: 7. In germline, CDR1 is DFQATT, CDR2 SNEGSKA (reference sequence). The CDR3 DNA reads TGCAGTGCCAAGGGGACAGATGGCACAGATACGCAGTATTTT. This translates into CSAKGTDGTDTQYF.

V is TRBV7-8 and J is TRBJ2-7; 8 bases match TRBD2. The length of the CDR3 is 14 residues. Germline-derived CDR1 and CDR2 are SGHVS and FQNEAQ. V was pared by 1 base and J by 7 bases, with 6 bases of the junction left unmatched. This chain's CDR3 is CASSLGGGKNEQYF. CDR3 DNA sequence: TGTGCCAGCAGCTTAGGCGGGGGGAAGAATGAGCAGTACTTC. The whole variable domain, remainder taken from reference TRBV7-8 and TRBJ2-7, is GAGVSQSPRYKVAKRGQDVALRCDPISGHVSLFWYQQALGQGPEFLTYFQNEAQLDKSGLPSDRFFAERPEGSVSTLKIQRTQQEDSAVYLCASSLGGGKNEQYFGPGTRLTVT.

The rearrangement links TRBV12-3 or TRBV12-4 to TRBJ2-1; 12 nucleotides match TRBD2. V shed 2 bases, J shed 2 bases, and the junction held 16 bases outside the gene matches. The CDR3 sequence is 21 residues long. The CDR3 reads CASSLRWEGLAGGKAYNEQFF. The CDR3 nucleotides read TGTGCCAGCAGTTTAAGGTGGGAGGGGCTAGCGGGGGGGAAGGCCTACAATGAGCAGTTCTTC.

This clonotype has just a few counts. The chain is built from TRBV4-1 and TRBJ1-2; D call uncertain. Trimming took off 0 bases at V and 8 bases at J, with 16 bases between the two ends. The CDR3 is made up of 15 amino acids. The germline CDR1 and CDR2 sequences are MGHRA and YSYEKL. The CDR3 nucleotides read TGCGCCAGCAGCCAAGAACCGACTTTGGGGTACGGCTACACCTTC. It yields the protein CASSQEPTLGYGYTF.

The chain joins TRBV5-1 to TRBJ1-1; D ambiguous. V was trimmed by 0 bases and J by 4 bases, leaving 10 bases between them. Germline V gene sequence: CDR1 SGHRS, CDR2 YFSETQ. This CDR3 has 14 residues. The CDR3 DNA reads TGCGCCAGCAGCTTGGAAGCAGGCGTCACTGAAGCTTTCTTT. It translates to CASSLEAGVTEAFF.

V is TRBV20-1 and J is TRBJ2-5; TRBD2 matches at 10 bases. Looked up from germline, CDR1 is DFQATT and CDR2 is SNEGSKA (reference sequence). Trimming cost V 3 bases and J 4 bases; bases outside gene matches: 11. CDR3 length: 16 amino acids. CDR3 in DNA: TGCAGTGCTAGTGTGGCAGCGGGAGGGCCGGGAGAGACCCAGTACTTC. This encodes CSASVAAGGPGETQYF.

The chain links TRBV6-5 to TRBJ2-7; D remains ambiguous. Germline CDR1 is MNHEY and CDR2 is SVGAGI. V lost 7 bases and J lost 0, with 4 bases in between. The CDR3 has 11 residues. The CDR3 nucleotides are TGTGCCAGCAAAAGCTCCTACGAGCAGTACTTC. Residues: CASKSSYEQYF.

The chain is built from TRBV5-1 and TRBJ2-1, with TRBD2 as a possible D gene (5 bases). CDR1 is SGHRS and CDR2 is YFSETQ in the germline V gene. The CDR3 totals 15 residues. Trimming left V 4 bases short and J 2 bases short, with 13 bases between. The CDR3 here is CASSGRAEAYNEQFF. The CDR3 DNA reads TGCGCCAGCAGCGGGCGGGCTGAAGCCTACAATGAGCAGTTCTTC.

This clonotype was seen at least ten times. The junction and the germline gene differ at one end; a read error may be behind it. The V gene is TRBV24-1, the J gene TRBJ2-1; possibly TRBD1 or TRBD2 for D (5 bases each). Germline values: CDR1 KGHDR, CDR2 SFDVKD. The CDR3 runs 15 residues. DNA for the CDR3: TGTGCCACCAGTGATGGACGAACCGGGACGCATACGGTCGACTTC. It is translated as CATSDGRTGTHTVDF.

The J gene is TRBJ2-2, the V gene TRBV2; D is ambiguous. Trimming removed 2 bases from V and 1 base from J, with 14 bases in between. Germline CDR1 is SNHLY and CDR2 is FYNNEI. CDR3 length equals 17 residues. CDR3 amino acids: CASSERGLYRNTGELFF. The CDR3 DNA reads TGTGCCAGCAGTGAACGTGGATTATATCGGAACACCGGGGAGCTGTTTTTT.

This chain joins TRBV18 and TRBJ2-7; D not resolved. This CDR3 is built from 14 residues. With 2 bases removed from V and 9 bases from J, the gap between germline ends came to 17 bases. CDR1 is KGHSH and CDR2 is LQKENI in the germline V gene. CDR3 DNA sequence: TGTGCCAGCTCACCAACAGAGCACTTTCAAGGGCAGTACTTC. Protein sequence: CASSPTEHFQGQYF.

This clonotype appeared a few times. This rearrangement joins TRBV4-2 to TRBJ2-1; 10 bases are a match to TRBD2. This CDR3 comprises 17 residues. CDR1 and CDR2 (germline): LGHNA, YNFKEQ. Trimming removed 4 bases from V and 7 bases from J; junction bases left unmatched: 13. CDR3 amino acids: CASSLGSSGGAENEQFF. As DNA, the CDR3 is TGTGCCAGCAGCCTGGGGTCCAGCGGGGGGGCAGAGAATGAGCAGTTCTTC.